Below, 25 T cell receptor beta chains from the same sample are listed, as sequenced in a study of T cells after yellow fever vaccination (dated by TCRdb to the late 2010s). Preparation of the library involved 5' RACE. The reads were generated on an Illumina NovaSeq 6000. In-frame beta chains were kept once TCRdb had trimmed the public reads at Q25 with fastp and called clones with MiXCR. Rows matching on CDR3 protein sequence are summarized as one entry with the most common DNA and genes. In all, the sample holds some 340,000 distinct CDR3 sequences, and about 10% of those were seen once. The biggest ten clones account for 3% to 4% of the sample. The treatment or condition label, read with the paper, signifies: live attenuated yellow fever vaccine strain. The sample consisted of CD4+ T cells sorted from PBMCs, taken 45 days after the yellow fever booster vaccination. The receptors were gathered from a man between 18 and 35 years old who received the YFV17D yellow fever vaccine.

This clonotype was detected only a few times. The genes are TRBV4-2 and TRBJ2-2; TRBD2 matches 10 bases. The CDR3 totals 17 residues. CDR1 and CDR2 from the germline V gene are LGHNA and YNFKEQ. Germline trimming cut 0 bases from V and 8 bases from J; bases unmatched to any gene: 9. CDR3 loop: CASSQDAQRGGPGELFF. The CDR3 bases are TGTGCCAGCAGCCAAGATGCCCAGCGGGGGGGCCCTGGGGAGCTGTTTTTT.

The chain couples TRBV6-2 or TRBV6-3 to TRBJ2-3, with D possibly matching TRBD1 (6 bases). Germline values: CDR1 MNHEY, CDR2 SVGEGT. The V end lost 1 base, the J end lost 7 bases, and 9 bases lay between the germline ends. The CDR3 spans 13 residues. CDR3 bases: TGTGCCAGCAGTTACTACCAGGGGTATACGCAGTATTTT. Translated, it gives CASSYYQGYTQYF.

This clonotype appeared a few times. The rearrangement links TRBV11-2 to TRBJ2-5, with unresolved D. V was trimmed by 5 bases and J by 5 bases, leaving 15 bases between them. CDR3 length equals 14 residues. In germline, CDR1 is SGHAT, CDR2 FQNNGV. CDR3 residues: CASSGATVGETQYF. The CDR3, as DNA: TGTGCCAGCAGCGGAGCTACGGTGGGGGAGACCCAGTACTTC.

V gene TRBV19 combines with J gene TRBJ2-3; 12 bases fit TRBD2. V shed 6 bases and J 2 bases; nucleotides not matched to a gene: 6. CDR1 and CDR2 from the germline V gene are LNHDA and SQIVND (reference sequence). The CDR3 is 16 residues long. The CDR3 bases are TGTGCCAGTAGCATAAGACTAGCGGGGGACACAGATACGCAGTATTTT. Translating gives CASSIRLAGDTDTQYF.

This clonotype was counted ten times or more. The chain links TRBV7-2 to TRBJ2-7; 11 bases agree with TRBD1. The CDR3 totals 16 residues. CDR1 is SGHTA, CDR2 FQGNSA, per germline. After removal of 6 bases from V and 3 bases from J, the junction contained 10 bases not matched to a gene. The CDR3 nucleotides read TGTGCCAGCAGGCGTTACGGGACAGGGGGTTACTACGAGCAGTACTTC. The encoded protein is CASRRYGTGGYYEQYF.

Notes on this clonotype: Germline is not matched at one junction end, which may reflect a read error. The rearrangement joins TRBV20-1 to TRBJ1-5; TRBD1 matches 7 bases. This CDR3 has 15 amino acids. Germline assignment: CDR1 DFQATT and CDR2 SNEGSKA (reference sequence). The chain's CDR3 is CGARPPGQQHQPQHF. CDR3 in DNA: TGCGGTGCTAGACCCCCGGGACAGCAACATCAGCCCCAGCATTTT.

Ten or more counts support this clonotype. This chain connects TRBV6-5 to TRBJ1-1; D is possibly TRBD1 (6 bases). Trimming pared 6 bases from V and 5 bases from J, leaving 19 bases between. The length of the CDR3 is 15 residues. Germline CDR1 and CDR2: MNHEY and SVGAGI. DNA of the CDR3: TGTGCCAGCAGCTCCAGGGGCACGGGCGGGACTGAAGCTTTCTTT. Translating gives CASSSRGTGGTEAFF.

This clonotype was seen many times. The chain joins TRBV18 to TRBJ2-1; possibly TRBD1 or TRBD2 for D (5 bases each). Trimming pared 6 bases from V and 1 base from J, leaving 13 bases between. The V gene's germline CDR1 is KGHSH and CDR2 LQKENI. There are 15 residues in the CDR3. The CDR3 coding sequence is TGTGCCAGCTCCCTGACAGAGGGGTCCTACAATGAGCAGTTCTTC. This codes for CASSLTEGSYNEQFF.

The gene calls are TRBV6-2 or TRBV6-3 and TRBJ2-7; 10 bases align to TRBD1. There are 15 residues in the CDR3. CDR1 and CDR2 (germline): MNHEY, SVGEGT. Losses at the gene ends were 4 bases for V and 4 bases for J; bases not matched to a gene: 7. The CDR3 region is CASSSFRDRGYEQYF. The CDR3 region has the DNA TGTGCCAGCAGTTCATTCCGGGACAGGGGTTACGAGCAGTACTTC.

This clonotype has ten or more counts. This chain's CDR3 is CASSLVVGLEQYF. The CDR3 DNA reads TGTGCCAGCAGCTTAGTGGTAGGCCTCGAGCAGTACTTC. The chain couples TRBV7-2 to TRBJ2-7; D is ambiguous. The CDR3 contains 13 residues. Germline CDR1 and CDR2: SGHTA and FQGNSA. Trimming cost V 1 base and J 6 bases, with 10 bases left between them.

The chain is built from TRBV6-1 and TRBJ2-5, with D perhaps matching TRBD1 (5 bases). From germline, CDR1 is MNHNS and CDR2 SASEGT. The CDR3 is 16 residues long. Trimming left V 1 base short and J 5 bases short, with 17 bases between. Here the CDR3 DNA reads TGTGCCAGCAGTGAAGGGGTGGTAGGGGCGAGGGAGACCCAGTACTTC. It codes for CASSEGVVGARETQYF.

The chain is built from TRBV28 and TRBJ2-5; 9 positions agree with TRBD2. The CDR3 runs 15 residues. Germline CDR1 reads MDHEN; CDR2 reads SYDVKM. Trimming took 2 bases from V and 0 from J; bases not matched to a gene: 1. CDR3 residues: CASSLTSGYQETQYF. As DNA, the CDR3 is TGTGCCAGCAGTTTAACTAGCGGGTACCAAGAGACCCAGTACTTC. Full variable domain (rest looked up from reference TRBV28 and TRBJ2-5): DVKVTQSSRYLVKRTGEKVFLECVQDMDHENMFWYRQDPGLGLRLIYFSYDVKMKEKGDIPEGYSVSREKKERFSLILESASTNQTSMYLCASSLTSGYQETQYFGPGTRLLVL.

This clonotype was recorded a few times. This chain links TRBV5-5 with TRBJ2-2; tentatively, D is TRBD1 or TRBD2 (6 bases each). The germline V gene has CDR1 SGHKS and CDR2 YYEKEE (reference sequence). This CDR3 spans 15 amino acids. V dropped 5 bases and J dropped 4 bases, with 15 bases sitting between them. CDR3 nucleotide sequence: TGTGCCAGCAGTTCCCCCGGGGGCAGCACCGGGGAGCTGTTTTTT. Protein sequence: CASSSPGGSTGELFF.

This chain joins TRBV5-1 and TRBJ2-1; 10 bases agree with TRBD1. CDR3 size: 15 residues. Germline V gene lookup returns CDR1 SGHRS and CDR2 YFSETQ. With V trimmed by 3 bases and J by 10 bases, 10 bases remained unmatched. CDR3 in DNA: TGCGCCAGCAGCTCAGGCGGGACAGGGGTAAAGGAGCAGTTCTTC. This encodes CASSSGGTGVKEQFF.

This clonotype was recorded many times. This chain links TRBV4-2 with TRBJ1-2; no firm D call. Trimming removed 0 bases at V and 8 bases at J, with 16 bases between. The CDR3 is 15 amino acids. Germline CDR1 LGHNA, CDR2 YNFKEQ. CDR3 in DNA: TGTGCCAGCAGCCAAGATAAAGGTGCGGGAAGGGGCTACACCTTC. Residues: CASSQDKGAGRGYTF.

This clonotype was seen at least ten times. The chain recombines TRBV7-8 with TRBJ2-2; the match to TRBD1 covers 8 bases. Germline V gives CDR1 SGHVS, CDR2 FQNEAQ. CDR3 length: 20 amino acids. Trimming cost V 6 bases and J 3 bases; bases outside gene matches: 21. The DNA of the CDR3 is TGTGCCAGCAGATTAAGAACAGGCAGGGGGCTGCGTTTAGACACCGGGGAGCTGTTTTTT. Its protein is CASRLRTGRGLRLDTGELFF. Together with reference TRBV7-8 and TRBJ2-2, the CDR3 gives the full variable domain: GAGVSQSPRYKVAKRGQDVALRCDPISGHVSLFWYQQALGQGPEFLTYFQNEAQLDKSGLPSDRFFAERPEGSVSTLKIQRTQQEDSAVYLCASRLRTGRGLRLDTGELFFGEGSRLTVL.

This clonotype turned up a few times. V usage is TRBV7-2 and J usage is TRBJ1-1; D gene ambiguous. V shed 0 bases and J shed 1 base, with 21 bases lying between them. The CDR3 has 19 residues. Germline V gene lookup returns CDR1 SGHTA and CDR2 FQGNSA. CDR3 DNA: TGTGCCAGCAGCTTAGCGTATGAGAGACGATGGATCCGGAACACTGAAGCTTTCTTT. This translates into CASSLAYERRWIRNTEAFF.

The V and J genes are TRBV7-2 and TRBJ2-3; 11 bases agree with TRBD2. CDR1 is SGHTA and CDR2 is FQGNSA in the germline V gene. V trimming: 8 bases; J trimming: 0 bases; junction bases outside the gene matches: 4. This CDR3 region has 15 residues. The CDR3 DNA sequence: TGTGCCAGCGAGACTAGCGGGGAGAGCACAGATACGCAGTATTTT. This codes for CASETSGESTDTQYF.

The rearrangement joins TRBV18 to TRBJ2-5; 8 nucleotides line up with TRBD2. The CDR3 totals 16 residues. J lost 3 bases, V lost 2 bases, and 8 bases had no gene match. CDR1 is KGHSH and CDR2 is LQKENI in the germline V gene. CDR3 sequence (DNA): TGTGCCAGCTCACCAATCGGCGGGGGGCTTGAAGAGACCCAGTACTTC. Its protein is CASSPIGGGLEETQYF.

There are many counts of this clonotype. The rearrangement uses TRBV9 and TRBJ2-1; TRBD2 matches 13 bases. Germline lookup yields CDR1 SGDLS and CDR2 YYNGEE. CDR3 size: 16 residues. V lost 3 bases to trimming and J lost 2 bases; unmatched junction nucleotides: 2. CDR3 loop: CASSGLAGGTYNEQFF. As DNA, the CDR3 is TGTGCCAGCAGCGGACTAGCGGGGGGCACCTACAATGAGCAGTTCTTC.

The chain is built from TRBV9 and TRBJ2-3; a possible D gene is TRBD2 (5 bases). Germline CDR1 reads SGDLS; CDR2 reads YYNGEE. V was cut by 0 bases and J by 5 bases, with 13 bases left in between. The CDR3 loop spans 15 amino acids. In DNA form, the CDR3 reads TGTGCCAGCAGCGTAGGTAACCACCGGGGAGATACGCAGTATTTT. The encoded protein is CASSVGNHRGDTQYF.

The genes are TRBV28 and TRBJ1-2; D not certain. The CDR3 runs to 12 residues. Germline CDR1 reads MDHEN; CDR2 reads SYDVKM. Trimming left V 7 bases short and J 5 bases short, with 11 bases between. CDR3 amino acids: CASTDRGYGYTF. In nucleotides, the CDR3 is TGTGCCAGCACTGACCGAGGGTATGGCTACACCTTC.

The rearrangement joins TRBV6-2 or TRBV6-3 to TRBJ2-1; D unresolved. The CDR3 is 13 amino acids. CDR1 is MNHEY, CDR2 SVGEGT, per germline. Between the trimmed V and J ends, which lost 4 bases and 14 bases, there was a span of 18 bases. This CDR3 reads CASSLALVATEFF. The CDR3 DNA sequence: TGTGCCAGCAGTTTGGCCCTAGTGGCCACCGAGTTCTTC.

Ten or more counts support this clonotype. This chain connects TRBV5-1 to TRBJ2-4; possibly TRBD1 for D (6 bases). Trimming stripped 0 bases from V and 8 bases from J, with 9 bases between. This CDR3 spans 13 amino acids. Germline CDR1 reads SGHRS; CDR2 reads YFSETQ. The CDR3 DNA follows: TGCGCCAGCAGCTTGGGCGCAGGGGACATTCAGTACTTC. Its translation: CASSLGAGDIQYF.

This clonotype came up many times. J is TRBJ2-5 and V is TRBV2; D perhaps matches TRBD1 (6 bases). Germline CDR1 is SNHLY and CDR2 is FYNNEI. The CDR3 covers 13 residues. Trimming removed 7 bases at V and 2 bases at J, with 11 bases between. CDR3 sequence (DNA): TGTGCCAGCAACCGACAGGAACAAGAGACCCAGTACTTC. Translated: CASNRQEQETQYF.